This passage covers 27 T cell receptor beta chains from one sample sequenced in a study of human CD4 T cells and Enterobacteriaceae. Memory CD4+ T cells were sorted as all CD4+ cells except CD45RA+CCR7+CD95- naive cells, over 95% pure. Only in-frame clones appear in the TCRdb table, and some are missing; sequencing was by immunoSEQ multiplex PCR. The sample shows roughly 28,000 clones, around 80% of them seen only once. Sequencing was carried out using memory CD4+ T cells from blood. The source of these receptors is a human donor in good health.

This sequence joins TRBV30 and TRBJ2-5; D unresolved. Per the germline V gene, CDR1 is GTSNPN and CDR2 is SVGIG (reference sequence). Trimming stripped 0 bases from V and 5 bases from J, with 10 bases between. This CDR3 spans 13 amino acids. The CDR3 DNA reads as TGTGCCTGGAGTGTAGACCAGGTGGAGACCCAGTACTTC. It codes for CAWSVDQVETQYF.

This clone was seen only once. The V call is TRBV27, the J call TRBJ2-7; weak D call: TRBD1 (5 bases). Germline V gene data show CDR1 as MNHEY and CDR2 as SMNVEV (reference sequence). This CDR3 spans 13 amino acids. V was trimmed by 5 bases and J by 3 bases, leaving 11 bases between them. As DNA, the CDR3 is TGTGCCAGCAGTCTACGTCAGGGCTACGAGCAGTACTTC. As protein: CASSLRQGYEQYF.

The chain combines TRBV18 with TRBJ1-2; D gene ambiguous. The CDR3 is 12 amino acids. The V and J ends lost 2 bases and 8 bases respectively, with 9 bases between them. From germline, CDR1 is KGHSH and CDR2 LQKENI. Here the CDR3 DNA reads TGTGCCAGCTCACCAGGGGAATCCGGCTACACCTTC. It codes for CASSPGESGYTF.

This clone showed up just a few times. V usage is TRBV29-1 and J usage is TRBJ2-5; 8 bases map to TRBD1. Germline V gene data show CDR1 as SQVTM and CDR2 as ANQGSEA. The CDR3 sequence is 13 residues long. V lost 2 bases, J lost 5 bases, and 4 bases stayed unmatched. The CDR3 sequence: CSVEPGGTETQYF. The DNA of the CDR3 is TGCAGCGTTGAACCAGGGGGCACGGAGACCCAGTACTTC.

The rearrangement uses TRBV2 and TRBJ2-5, with a tentative D call TRBD2 (6 bases). Germline V gene lookup returns CDR1 SNHLY and CDR2 FYNNEI. This CDR3 region has 14 residues. Trimming stripped 11 bases from V and 2 bases from J, with 18 bases between. The CDR3 loop reads CARRGGTIQETQYF. Here the CDR3 DNA reads TGTGCCCGAAGGGGCGGGACGATACAAGAGACCCAGTACTTC.

This clone was observed once. The chain combines TRBV7-6 with TRBJ2-7, with 10 bases matching TRBD1. Looked up from germline, CDR1 is SGHVS and CDR2 is FNYEAQ. There are 17 residues in the CDR3. V lost 5 bases to trimming and J lost 4 bases; unmatched junction nucleotides: 14. The CDR3 region has the DNA TGTGCCAGCAGCCAAAGCACCCCGGGACAGGGGAGGTACGAGCAGTACTTC. Its translation is CASSQSTPGQGRYEQYF.

The table lists this clone with a few counts. The chain links TRBV18 to TRBJ1-1; 8 bases are shared with TRBD1. V lost 3 bases, J lost 1 base, and 4 bases stayed unmatched. The germline V gene encodes CDR1 KGHSH and CDR2 LQKENI. This CDR3 comprises 15 residues. The CDR3 coding sequence is TGTGCCAGCTCACCGCCGGGACAGGAGAACACTGAAGCTTTCTTT. Encoded protein: CASSPPGQENTEAFF.

V and J are TRBV28 and TRBJ1-2; D unresolved. The germline V and J ends were trimmed by 7 bases and 0 bases, with 15 bases remaining between them. The V gene's germline CDR1 is MDHEN and CDR2 SYDVKM. The CDR3 consists of 15 residues. CDR3 residues: CASKNSAAANYGYTF. The CDR3 coding sequence is TGTGCCAGCAAAAATTCGGCAGCAGCTAACTATGGCTACACCTTC.

The rearrangement links TRBV10-2 to TRBJ1-1; 12 nucleotides match TRBD1. There are 16 residues in the CDR3. J was trimmed by 0 bases and V by 7 bases; bases with no gene match: 6. Germline loops: CDR1 WSHSY, CDR2 SAAADI. For the CDR3, the DNA is TGCGCCAGCAAAAGCGGGACAGGGGGCATGAACACTGAAGCTTTCTTT. Translation gives CASKSGTGGMNTEAFF.

The J gene is TRBJ2-4, the V gene TRBV5-1; 10 bases are a match to TRBD1. CDR3 length: 20 residues. The germline V gene has CDR1 SGHRS and CDR2 YFSETQ. Unmatched junction bases numbered 16, after V lost 4 bases and J lost 0 bases. CDR3 residues: CASSQPPGTGAIIAKNIQYF. The CDR3 DNA reads TGCGCCAGCAGCCAACCCCCCGGGACAGGGGCTATAATAGCCAAAAACATTCAGTACTTC.

Only a few counts were recorded for this clone. V is TRBV7-8 and J is TRBJ1-2; D might be TRBD1 (6 bases). The CDR3 extends over 18 amino acids. Germline V lookup: CDR1 SGHVS, CDR2 FQNEAQ. The V and J ends lost 5 bases and 6 bases respectively, with 28 bases between them. CDR3 protein: CASSPTRVGLNRDHGYTF. The CDR3, as DNA: TGTGCCAGCAGCCCGACTCGAGTAGGACTGAACAGGGACCATGGCTACACCTTC.

The CDR3 sequence is CASSDQGPRISYEQYF. In DNA, the CDR3 is TGCGCCAGCAGTGATCAGGGGCCAAGAATCTCCTACGAGCAGTACTTC. This rearrangement joins TRBV10-2 to TRBJ2-7; TRBD1 might be the D (6 bases). Trimming removed 3 bases at V and 0 bases at J, with 15 bases between. CDR3 length: 16 amino acids. Germline values: CDR1 WSHSY, CDR2 SAAADI.

This clone has just a few counts. The chain is built from TRBV6-1 and TRBJ2-7, with TRBD1 identical over 7 bases. The V gene's germline CDR1 is MNHNS and CDR2 SASEGT. This CDR3 contains 15 residues. V gave up 7 bases and J gave up 3 bases; unmatched junction bases: 12. This CDR3 reads CASTHDRERGYEQYF. The CDR3 DNA reads TGTGCCAGCACCCATGACAGGGAAAGAGGCTACGAGCAGTACTTC.

The V call is TRBV30, the J call TRBJ1-3; a possible D gene is TRBD1 (5 bases). Germline-derived CDR1 and CDR2 are GTSNPN and SVGIG (reference sequence). This CDR3 has 14 residues. V dropped 4 bases and J dropped 4 bases, with 14 bases sitting between them. The CDR3 nucleotides read TGTGCCTGGAAAGGGGTCCTGGGGGGAAACACCATATATTTT. This gives the protein CAWKGVLGGNTIYF.

J is TRBJ2-7 and V is TRBV29-1, with TRBD2 identical over 9 bases. CDR1 and CDR2 from the germline V gene are SQVTM and ANQGSEA. J lost 10 bases, V lost 7 bases, and 14 bases had no gene match. The CDR3 length is 13 residues. CDR3 loop: CSASQFVAGEQYF. The CDR3 DNA reads as TGCAGCGCCTCCCAGTTTGTAGCGGGAGAACAGTACTTC.

The chain is built from TRBV5-1 and TRBJ2-5; 15 bases fit TRBD2. Germline V gene data show CDR1 as SGHRS and CDR2 as YFSETQ. The CDR3 has 17 amino acids. J gave up 2 bases and V 0 bases, and 2 bases lay outside the gene matches. The CDR3 region has the DNA TGCGCCAGCAGCTTGGCCGGACTAGCGGGAGGGCAAGAGACCCAGTACTTC. It yields the protein CASSLAGLAGGQETQYF.

This chain connects TRBV10-3 to TRBJ1-5; D call uncertain. The CDR3 loop spans 12 amino acids. Trimming took 10 bases from V and 3 from J, leaving 10 bases between them. Germline loops: CDR1 ENHRY, CDR2 SYGVKD. CDR3 sequence (DNA): TGTGCCAGTTCTCCTTACAATCAGCCCCAGCATTTT. This translates into CASSPYNQPQHF.

The chain is built from TRBV18 and TRBJ2-6; D is possibly TRBD2 (7 bases). CDR3 length equals 17 residues. The germline V gene has CDR1 KGHSH and CDR2 LQKENI. With 2 bases removed from V and 3 bases from J, the gap between germline ends came to 14 bases. The CDR3 sequence: CASSPMGGQFGANVLTF. CDR3 coding DNA: TGTGCCAGCTCACCAATGGGGGGGCAGTTTGGGGCCAACGTCCTGACTTTC.

CDR3 region: CAISEPLGMGSAGYTF. CDR3 in DNA: TGTGCCATCAGTGAGCCTCTGGGTATGGGGTCGGCTGGCTACACCTTC. The chain employs TRBV10-3 and TRBJ1-2, with unresolved D. The germline V gene encodes CDR1 ENHRY and CDR2 SYGVKD. This CDR3 has 16 amino acids. The germline V and J ends were trimmed by 2 bases and 7 bases, with 20 bases remaining between them.

The chain combines TRBV6-1 with TRBJ1-3; no reliable D call. Per the germline V gene, CDR1 is MNHNS and CDR2 is SASEGT. The CDR3 runs to 14 residues. V lost 0 bases, J lost 4 bases, and 7 bases lay in between. CDR3 in amino acids: CASSEARAGNTIYF. In DNA, the CDR3 is TGTGCCAGCAGTGAAGCGCGGGCCGGAAACACCATATATTTT.

The gene calls are TRBV2 and TRBJ2-7; no clear D gene. CDR3 length equals 14 residues. Germline assignment: CDR1 SNHLY and CDR2 FYNNEI. Trimming left V 7 bases short and J 2 bases short, with 15 bases between. The CDR3, as DNA: TGTGCCAGCACCCCTCAGGACGCGGCCTACGAGCAGTACTTC. Translating it yields CASTPQDAAYEQYF.

This clone was found a few times. The chain carries TRBV11-2 and TRBJ2-1, with TRBD2 matching 9 bases. There are 16 residues in the CDR3. Germline V CDR1 and CDR2: SGHAT, FQNNGV. V shed 0 bases, J shed 5 bases, and the junction held 5 bases outside the gene matches. The CDR3 is CASSLDTLAGHNEQFF. The CDR3 nucleotides read TGTGCCAGCAGCTTAGATACCCTAGCGGGACACAATGAGCAGTTCTTC.

J is TRBJ1-4 and V is TRBV30; possible D gene TRBD1, 5 bases. V lost 0 bases and J lost 3, with 14 bases in between. Germline V lookup: CDR1 GTSNPN, CDR2 SVGIG (reference sequence). The length of the CDR3 is 16 residues. For the CDR3, the DNA is TGTGCCTGGAGTGTACCGTGGGCAGGGTCTAATGAAAAACTGTTTTTT. Protein: CAWSVPWAGSNEKLFF.

The sample holds a few counts of this clone. V gene TRBV19 combines with J gene TRBJ1-2; no reliable D call. Trimming removed 3 bases at V and 8 bases at J, with 19 bases between. From germline, CDR1 is LNHDA and CDR2 SQIVND (reference sequence). The CDR3 totals 15 residues. Here the CDR3 DNA reads TGTGCCAGTAGTATCGACGGAACTCCTCTTGGAGGCTACACCTTC. Translation gives CASSIDGTPLGGYTF. The complete variable domain, with remaining parts taken from reference TRBV19 and TRBJ1-2, reads DGGITQSPKYLFRKEGQNVTLSCEQNLNHDAMYWYRQDPGQGLRLIYYSQIVNDFQKGDIAEGYSVSREKKESFPLTVTSAQKNPTAFYLCASSIDGTPLGGYTFGSGTRLTVV.

This clone was observed once. The V gene is TRBV28, the J gene TRBJ2-3, with D perhaps TRBD1 or TRBD2 (5 bases each). The V end was cut by 7 bases, the J end by 2 bases, with 16 bases between. CDR1 and CDR2 (germline): MDHEN, SYDVKM. The CDR3 runs 15 residues. This chain's CDR3 is CASTWTGRLTDTQYF. DNA for the CDR3: TGTGCCAGCACCTGGACGGGACGCCTCACAGATACGCAGTATTTT.

The genes are TRBV18 and TRBJ2-1, with unresolved D. Germline CDR1 KGHSH, CDR2 LQKENI. Trimming pared 6 bases from V and 3 bases from J, leaving 12 bases between. CDR3 length equals 14 residues. CDR3 sequence (DNA): TGTGCCAGCTCCCCCCCTGGGTTCTACAATGAGCAGTTCTTC. Encoded protein: CASSPPGFYNEQFF.

This chain joins TRBV5-4 and TRBJ2-3; maybe TRBD1 (6 bases). The V end lost 0 bases, the J end lost 3 bases, and 14 bases lay between the germline ends. From germline, CDR1 is SGHNT and CDR2 YYREEE (reference sequence). The CDR3 is 16 amino acids. Written as DNA, the CDR3 is TGTGCCAGCAGCTTGGGGTCGGGGCAGGGGACAGATACGCAGTATTTT. This translates into CASSLGSGQGTDTQYF. Looking up the rest from reference TRBV5-4 and TRBJ2-3 gives the full variable domain: ETGVTQSPTHLIKTRGQQVTLRCSSQSGHNTVSWYQQALGQGPQFIFQYYREEENGRGNFPPRFSGLQFPNYSSELNVNALELDDSALYLCASSLGSGQGTDTQYFGPGTRLTVL.